One T cell receptor (beta chain) is described in this entry. This entry comes from a study of blood T cell repertoires in COVID-19. On the study more broadly: There were acute and convalescent COVID-19 samples, and they came from the United States, Italy and Spain.

The repertoire was sequenced with immunoSEQ multiplex PCR; TCRdb's copy has only in-frame clones and lacks some. Of a few hundred thousand clones in the sample, just under 90% were seen once. This CDR3 spans 14 amino acids. Germline V gene sequence: CDR1 SGHDT, CDR2 YYEEEE. Trimming shortened V by 0 bases and J by 5 bases, and 11 bases separated the two germline ends. The receptor's source is a woman aged 30 to 39 who had recovered from COVID-19. Sequencing used PBMCs or T cells enriched from blood (not recorded which). The chain combines TRBV5-6 with TRBJ2-5; D perhaps matches TRBD2 (6 bases). In nucleotides, the CDR3 is TGTGCCAGCAGCTTGGCGCCTAGCGCCGAGACCCAGTACTTC. It yields the protein CASSLAPSAETQYF. Variable domain in full (rest from reference TRBV5-6 and TRBJ2-5): DAGVTQSPTHLIKTRGQQVTLRCSPKSGHDTVSWYQQALGQGPQFIFQYYEEEERQRGNFPDRFSGHQFPNYSSELNVNALLLGDSALYLCASSLAPSAETQYFGPGTRLLVL.